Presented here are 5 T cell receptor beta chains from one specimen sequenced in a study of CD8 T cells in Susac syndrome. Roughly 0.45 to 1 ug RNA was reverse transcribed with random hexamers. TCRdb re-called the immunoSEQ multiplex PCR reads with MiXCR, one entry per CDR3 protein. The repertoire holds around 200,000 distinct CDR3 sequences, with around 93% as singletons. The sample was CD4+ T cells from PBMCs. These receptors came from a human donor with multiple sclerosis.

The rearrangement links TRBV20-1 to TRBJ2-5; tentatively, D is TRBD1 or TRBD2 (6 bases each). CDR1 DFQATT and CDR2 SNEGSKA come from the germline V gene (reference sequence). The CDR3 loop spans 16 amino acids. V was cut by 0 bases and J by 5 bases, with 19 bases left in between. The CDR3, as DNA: TGCAGTGCTAGAGATCCCGCGGGACAAGTTGCTGAGACCCAGTACTTC. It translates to CSARDPAGQVAETQYF.

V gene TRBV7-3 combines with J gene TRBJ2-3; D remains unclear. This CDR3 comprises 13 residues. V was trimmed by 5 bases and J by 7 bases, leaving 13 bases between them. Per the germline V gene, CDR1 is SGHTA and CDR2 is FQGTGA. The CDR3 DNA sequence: TGTGCCAGCAGCCCCATGGCCAAGAATACGCAGTATTTT. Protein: CASSPMAKNTQYF.

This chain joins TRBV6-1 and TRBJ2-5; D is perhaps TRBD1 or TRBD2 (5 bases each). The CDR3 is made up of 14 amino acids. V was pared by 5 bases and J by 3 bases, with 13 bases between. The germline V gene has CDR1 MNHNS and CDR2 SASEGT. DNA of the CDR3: TGTGCCAGCAGTTTCGGGACGGCTGAAGAGACCCAGTACTTC. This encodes CASSFGTAEETQYF.

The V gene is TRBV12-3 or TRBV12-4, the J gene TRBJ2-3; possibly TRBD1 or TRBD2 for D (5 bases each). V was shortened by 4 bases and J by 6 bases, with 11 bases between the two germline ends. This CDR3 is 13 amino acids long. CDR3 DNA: TGTGCCAGCAGTTCCCCAGAGGGGGATACGCAGTATTTT. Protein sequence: CASSSPEGDTQYF.

The CDR3 region is CASSGETRLQETQYF. The DNA of the CDR3 is TGTGCCAGCAGCGGAGAGACGCGCCTCCAAGAGACCCAGTACTTC. This chain joins TRBV7-2 and TRBJ2-5; no clear D gene. The germline V gene has CDR1 SGHTA and CDR2 FQGNSA. V lost 5 bases to trimming and J lost 1 base, with 14 bases between them. This CDR3 is 15 amino acids long.